Listed here are 16 T cell receptor beta chains from one sample, sequenced in a study of cytomegalovirus exposure and HLA in healthy donors. PCR amplification relied on 60 Vbeta primers (plus 13 Jbeta primers). Assay: immunoSEQ multiplex PCR; the TCRdb copy retains only in-frame clones and omits some. The data hold around 74,000 clones, with approximately 78% observed a single time. What was sequenced was PBMCs. All receptors derive from a man aged 40-50 years in good health and CMV-seronegative.

The sample holds a few counts of this clone. The CDR3 DNA reads as TGTGCCAGCAGCATTACAGGAAACACCATATATTTT. This encodes CASSITGNTIYF. This chain connects TRBV7-9 to TRBJ1-3; D is uncertain. Trimming shortened V by 5 bases and J by 4 bases, and 6 bases separated the two germline ends. From germline, CDR1 is SEHNR and CDR2 FQNEAQ (reference sequence). The CDR3 is made up of 12 amino acids.

This rearrangement joins TRBV5-5 to TRBJ2-1, with 8 bases matching TRBD2. V was pared by 4 bases and J by 6 bases, with 9 bases of the junction left unmatched. CDR1 and CDR2 from the germline V gene are SGHKS and YYEKEE (reference sequence). CDR3 length equals 15 residues. The CDR3 bases are TGTGCCAGCAGCCCTTACGGGGGGGCCGGCAATGAGCAGTTCTTC. Amino acid sequence: CASSPYGGAGNEQFF.

The chain couples TRBV10-3 to TRBJ1-6; TRBD1 aligns across 7 bases. V gave up 6 bases and J gave up 7 bases; unmatched junction bases: 6. This CDR3 has 14 amino acids. CDR1 is ENHRY and CDR2 is SYGVKD in the germline V gene. The CDR3 protein is CAISVGQENSPLHF. CDR3 coding DNA: TGTGCCATCAGCGTCGGACAGGAAAATTCACCCCTCCACTTT.

The chain has TRBV7-9 and TRBJ2-1; D uncertain. The CDR3 runs 14 residues. Trimming removed 5 bases from V and 0 bases from J, with 8 bases in between. Germline assignment: CDR1 SEHNR and CDR2 FQNEAQ (reference sequence). The CDR3 reads CASSQTSSYNEQFF. CDR3 DNA sequence: TGTGCCAGCAGCCAAACCAGCTCCTACAATGAGCAGTTCTTC.

CDR3 protein: CASSPGVAYNEQFF. The CDR3 DNA sequence: TGTGCCAGCAGCCCAGGGGTTGCCTACAATGAGCAGTTCTTC. This chain connects TRBV11-2 to TRBJ2-1; D is possibly TRBD1 (6 bases). The V and J ends lost 5 bases and 2 bases respectively, with 10 bases between them. The V gene's germline CDR1 is SGHAT and CDR2 FQNNGV. CDR3 length: 14 amino acids. Complete variable domain (other parts from reference TRBV11-2 and TRBJ2-1): EAGVAQSPRYKIIEKRQSVAFWCNPISGHATLYWYQQILGQGPKLLIQFQNNGVVDDSQLPKDRFSAERLKGVDSTLKIQPAKLEDSAVYLCASSPGVAYNEQFFGPGTRLTVL.

The rearrangement joins TRBV5-5 to TRBJ1-1; D might be TRBD1 (6 bases). V lost 4 bases, J lost 2 bases, and 21 bases lay in between. Germline V gene sequence: CDR1 SGHKS, CDR2 YYEKEE (reference sequence). This CDR3 contains 17 residues. CDR3 amino acids: CASSKITGGPENTEAFF. In DNA, the CDR3 is TGTGCCAGCAGCAAAATCACGGGGGGCCCTGAAAACACTGAAGCTTTCTTT.

The CDR3 loop is CASSRDRANNQPQHF. Here the CDR3 DNA reads TGTGCCAGCAGCCGGGACAGGGCAAACAATCAGCCCCAGCATTTT. The chain couples TRBV9 to TRBJ1-5; 9 bases line up with TRBD1. The CDR3 loop spans 15 amino acids. Germline V gene sequence: CDR1 SGDLS, CDR2 YYNGEE. The ends lost 4 bases at V and 3 bases at J; junction bases unmatched: 5.

The chain couples TRBV27 to TRBJ1-1; no firm D call. The germline V gene encodes CDR1 MNHEY and CDR2 SMNVEV (reference sequence). The CDR3 contains 17 residues. Trimming shortened V by 3 bases and J by 6 bases, and 23 bases separated the two germline ends. CDR3 in amino acids: CASSFRWRSNTVPEAFF. In DNA, the CDR3 is TGTGCCAGCAGTTTTCGATGGAGGTCTAACACTGTCCCTGAAGCTTTCTTT.

The CDR3 is CASSSGLAGGPLLDTQYF. For the CDR3, the DNA is TGTGCCAGTAGTAGCGGACTAGCGGGGGGGCCATTATTAGATACGCAGTATTTT. The chain uses TRBV19 and TRBJ2-3; 15 bases match TRBD2. The CDR3 spans 18 residues. Germline values: CDR1 LNHDA, CDR2 SQIVND (reference sequence). V lost 4 bases and J lost 5; bases outside the gene matches: 10. Looking up the rest from reference TRBV19 and TRBJ2-3 gives the full variable domain: DGGITQSPKYLFRKEGQNVTLSCEQNLNHDAMYWYRQDPGQGLRLIYYSQIVNDFQKGDIAEGYSVSREKKESFPLTVTSAQKNPTAFYLCASSSGLAGGPLLDTQYFGPGTRLTVL.

This chain's CDR3 is CASSVRPTSGANVLTF. CDR3 sequence (DNA): TGTGCCAGCAGCGTCCGGCCGACTTCTGGGGCCAACGTCCTGACTTTC. V is TRBV9 and J is TRBJ2-6; D remains ambiguous. Trimming stripped 2 bases from V and 1 base from J, with 10 bases between. The CDR3 runs 16 residues. CDR1 is SGDLS and CDR2 is YYNGEE in the germline V gene. The full variable domain, completed using reference TRBV9 and TRBJ2-6, is DSGVTQTPKHLITATGQRVTLRCSPRSGDLSVYWYQQSLDQGLQFLIQYYNGEERAKGNILERFSAQQFPDLHSELNLSSLELGDSALYFCASSVRPTSGANVLTFGAGSRLTVL.

The sample holds one count of this clone. The chain recombines TRBV5-1 with TRBJ2-2; a possible D gene is TRBD1 (5 bases). Looked up from germline, CDR1 is SGHRS and CDR2 is YFSETQ. The V gene lost 4 bases and the J gene lost 2 bases, with 9 bases spanning the gap. The CDR3 is 14 residues long. The CDR3 loop reads CASSGQGNTGELFF. DNA of the CDR3: TGCGCCAGCAGCGGGCAGGGAAACACCGGGGAGCTGTTTTTT.

This clone was observed a single time. V usage is TRBV4-2 and J usage is TRBJ1-5, with TRBD1 matching 11 bases. Germline V gene lookup returns CDR1 LGHNA and CDR2 YNFKEQ. The junction had 4 bases not matched to a gene; V was cut back by 2 bases and J by 1 base. The CDR3 has 17 amino acids. CDR3 region: CASSQPDRGQSNQPQHF. The DNA of the CDR3 is TGTGCCAGCAGCCAACCGGACAGGGGGCAAAGCAATCAGCCCCAGCATTTT.

The chain links TRBV18 to TRBJ2-5, with D perhaps TRBD1 (6 bases). V lost 3 bases to trimming and J lost 5 bases, with 16 bases between them. Germline V CDR1 and CDR2: KGHSH, LQKENI. This CDR3 has 15 amino acids. The CDR3 coding sequence is TGTGCCAGCTCACCCGGCACAGGGCCTGAGGAGACCCAGTACTTC. This sequence encodes CASSPGTGPEETQYF.

CDR3: CAISEGVLSTDTQYF. The CDR3 coding sequence is TGTGCCATCAGTGAAGGGGTATTGAGCACAGATACGCAGTATTTT. The chain has TRBV10-3 and TRBJ2-3; possibly TRBD1 for D (5 bases). The germline V and J ends were trimmed by 3 bases and 0 bases, with 10 bases remaining between them. CDR1 and CDR2 from the germline V gene are ENHRY and SYGVKD. The CDR3 consists of 15 residues.

The genes are TRBV7-3 and TRBJ2-3; D is ambiguous. The CDR3 extends over 15 amino acids. V shed 3 bases and J shed 6 bases, with 16 bases lying between them. Germline lookup yields CDR1 SGHTA and CDR2 FQGTGA. The CDR3 DNA is TGTGCCAGCAGCTTGTCCCTTCTCCGGGTGGATACGCAGTATTTT. It translates to CASSLSLLRVDTQYF.

This clone was seen a single time. The chain employs TRBV7-2 and TRBJ2-3; 9 bases match TRBD2. In germline, CDR1 is SGHTA, CDR2 FQGNSA. Trimming at V came to 0 bases and at J to 5 bases, leaving 6 bases not matched to a gene. The CDR3 has 16 amino acids. The chain's CDR3 is CASSLARRGGIDTQYF. CDR3 DNA sequence: TGTGCCAGCAGCTTAGCTAGGCGGGGGGGAATAGATACGCAGTATTTT.